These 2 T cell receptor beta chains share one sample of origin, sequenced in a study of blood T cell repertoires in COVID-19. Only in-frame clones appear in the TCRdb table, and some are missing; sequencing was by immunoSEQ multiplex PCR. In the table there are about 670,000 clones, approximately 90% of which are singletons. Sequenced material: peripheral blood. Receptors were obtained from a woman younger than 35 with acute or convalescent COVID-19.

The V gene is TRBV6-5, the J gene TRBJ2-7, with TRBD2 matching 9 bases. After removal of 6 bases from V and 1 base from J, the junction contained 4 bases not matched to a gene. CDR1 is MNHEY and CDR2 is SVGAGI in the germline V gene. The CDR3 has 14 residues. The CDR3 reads CASRSGGHSYEQYF. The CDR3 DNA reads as TGTGCCAGCAGAAGCGGGGGGCATTCCTACGAGCAGTACTTC.

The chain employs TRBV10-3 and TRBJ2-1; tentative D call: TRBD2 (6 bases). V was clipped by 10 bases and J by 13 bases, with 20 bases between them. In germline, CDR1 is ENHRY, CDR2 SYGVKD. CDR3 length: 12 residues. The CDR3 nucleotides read TGTGCCACATCCGGGAGCTATGAATTTCAGTTCTTC. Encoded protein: CATSGSYEFQFF.